A single sample is the source of the 15 T cell receptor beta chains below, sequenced in a study of blood T cells in healthy people across ages. For the second PCR, which ran for about 6 to 11 cycles, a sample-barcoded 5' primer and a J-beta primer mix were used. TCRdb passed the 5' RACE reads through MiXCR, listing each CDR3 protein once. The sample carries roughly 700,000 distinct CDR3 sequences, approximately 25% recorded once. This sample also belongs to another study, concerning T cells of mothers and their children.

The sequencing sample was made of blood. The receptors were gathered from a boy aged 5-17 years in good health.

The chain is built from TRBV6-2 or TRBV6-3 and TRBJ1-2; D gene ambiguous. Deletions cut 5 bases from V and 3 bases from J, with 16 bases between. This CDR3 comprises 15 residues. The germline V gene has CDR1 MNHEY and CDR2 SVGEGT. The CDR3 loop is CASSTVLIVDYGYTF. The CDR3 DNA is TGTGCCAGCAGTACCGTTTTGATAGTGGACTATGGCTACACCTTC.

This clonotype has a handful of counts. The rearrangement joins TRBV3-1 to TRBJ2-6; D gene uncertain. Germline CDR1 LGHDT, CDR2 YNNKEL (reference sequence). This CDR3 is built from 15 residues. Trimming removed 2 bases from V and 4 bases from J, with 9 bases in between. The CDR3 here is CASSQYGPGANVLTF. The CDR3 DNA sequence: TGTGCCAGCAGCCAATACGGGCCCGGGGCCAACGTCCTGACTTTC. Supplemented by reference TRBV3-1 and TRBJ2-6, the full variable domain reads DTAVSQTPKYLVTQMGNDKSIKCEQNLGHDTMYWYKQDSKKFLKIMFSYNNKELIINETVPNRFSPKSPDKAHLNLHINSLELGDSAVYFCASSQYGPGANVLTFGAGSRLTVL.

This chain's CDR3 is CAGGTGETQYF. The CDR3 DNA reads TGTGCCGGAGGGACTGGAGAGACCCAGTACTTC. V usage is TRBV6-5 and J usage is TRBJ2-5; possible D gene TRBD2, 6 bases. The germline V and J ends were trimmed by 11 bases and 4 bases, with 11 bases remaining between them. Germline loops: CDR1 MNHEY, CDR2 SVGAGI. The CDR3 is made up of 11 amino acids.

The V call is TRBV5-1, the J call TRBJ2-1; TRBD1 matches at 7 bases. CDR1 SGHRS and CDR2 YFSETQ come from the germline V gene. This CDR3 spans 17 amino acids. V shed 3 bases and J 0 bases; nucleotides not matched to a gene: 9. The DNA of the CDR3 is TGCGCCAGCAGCTCGGAACCACAGGGGAGCTCCTACAATGAGCAGTTCTTC. Protein: CASSSEPQGSSYNEQFF. Combining the CDR3 with reference TRBV5-1 and TRBJ2-1 gives the whole variable domain KAGVTQTPRYLIKTRGQQVTLSCSPISGHRSVSWYQQTPGQGLQFLFEYFSETQRNKGNFPGRFSGRQFSNSRSEMNVSTLELGDSALYLCASSSEPQGSSYNEQFFGPGTRLTVL.

The CDR3: CASSVAGGGYNEQFF. CDR3 nucleotide sequence: TGTGCCAGCAGCGTAGCGGGGGGTGGCTACAATGAGCAGTTCTTC. V is TRBV6-1 and J is TRBJ2-1; 10 bases match TRBD2. Per germline, CDR1 MNHNS and CDR2 SASEGT. The CDR3 has 15 amino acids. Trimming at V came to 6 bases and at J to 3 bases, leaving 5 bases not matched to a gene.

This clonotype has more than one count but fewer than ten. The chain links TRBV9 to TRBJ2-1; TRBD2 matches at 7 bases. Germline loops: CDR1 SGDLS, CDR2 YYNGEE. CDR3 length: 17 residues. Trimming at V came to 0 bases and at J to 1 base, leaving 7 bases not matched to a gene. CDR3 protein: CASSVEDSGSSYNEQFF. DNA of the CDR3: TGTGCCAGCAGCGTAGAGGATAGCGGGTCGTCCTACAATGAGCAGTTCTTC.

The chain links TRBV4-1 to TRBJ2-2; TRBD1 might be the D (5 bases). The V gene lost 3 bases and the J gene lost 5 bases, with 7 bases spanning the gap. The CDR3 is 13 residues long. Per the germline V gene, CDR1 is MGHRA and CDR2 is YSYEKL. The chain's CDR3 is CASSQGRTGELFF. CDR3 DNA sequence: TGCGCCAGCAGCCAGGGGCGGACCGGGGAGCTGTTTTTT.

The rearrangement joins TRBV6-4 to TRBJ2-1; tentative D call: TRBD2 (6 bases). Germline loops: CDR1 MRHNA, CDR2 SNTAGT. This CDR3 has 13 amino acids. Trimming left V 9 bases short and J 6 bases short, with 15 bases between. The chain's CDR3 is CARTGGGGNEQFF. The CDR3 bases are TGTGCCAGAACAGGTGGGGGAGGCAATGAGCAGTTCTTC.

In this sample, this clonotype turned up a few times. The V call is TRBV7-2, the J call TRBJ2-5; 8 bases align to TRBD2. V was pared by 8 bases and J by 9 bases, with 20 bases of the junction left unmatched. The CDR3 spans 16 residues. From germline, CDR1 is SGHTA and CDR2 FQGNSA. CDR3 in DNA: TGTGCCAGCCCCCCAAGCGGCAGCGGGAGCTTTGAAGCCCAGTACTTC. It translates to CASPPSGSGSFEAQYF.

J is TRBJ2-7 and V is TRBV20-1, with a weak D call TRBD1 (6 bases). CDR3 length: 13 residues. Trimming took 3 bases from V and 2 from J, leaving 11 bases between them. Looked up from germline, CDR1 is DFQATT and CDR2 is SNEGSKA (reference sequence). CDR3 residues: CSASDRPAYEQYF. CDR3 DNA sequence: TGCAGTGCTAGCGACAGGCCAGCCTACGAGCAGTACTTC.

The gene calls are TRBV9 and TRBJ2-3; D is possibly TRBD2 (5 bases). The CDR3 spans 17 residues. Trimming cost V 4 bases and J 0 bases, with 18 bases left between them. Germline-derived CDR1 and CDR2 are SGDLS and YYNGEE. CDR3 bases: TGTGCCAGCAGCCCGACCGCCGGGTCGGGGAGCACAGATACGCAGTATTTT. Translated: CASSPTAGSGSTDTQYF.

As DNA, the CDR3 is TGTGCCAGCATGAATCCAGTGGGCCCCCATGGCTACACCTTC. Translation: CASMNPVGPHGYTF. The chain couples TRBV28 to TRBJ1-2; D not resolved. Trimming shortened V by 7 bases and J by 6 bases, and 18 bases separated the two germline ends. This CDR3 region has 14 residues. Germline loops: CDR1 MDHEN, CDR2 SYDVKM.

The V gene is TRBV21-1, the J gene TRBJ2-3; the D call in the table, TRBD2, was not verified against the DNA. TRBV21-1 is flagged as a pseudogene. CDR3 size: 17 residues. This CDR3 reads CASSKSWRGVSPDTQYF. The DNA of the CDR3 is TGTGCCAGCAGCAAATCTTGGCGGGGGGTTTCCCCAGATACGCAGTATTTT.

This clonotype was picked up a small number of times. The V and J genes are TRBV6-5 and TRBJ2-3; no clear D. The CDR3 contains 14 residues. The V end lost 5 bases, the J end lost 2 bases, and 11 bases lay between the germline ends. Germline CDR1 MNHEY, CDR2 SVGAGI. The CDR3 region has the DNA TGTGCCAGCAGTCTGCGAGGCGACACAGATACGCAGTATTTT. This encodes CASSLRGDTDTQYF.

This clonotype was counted at least ten times. This sequence joins TRBV6-2 or TRBV6-3 and TRBJ2-1; D tentatively fits TRBD1 or TRBD2 (5 bases each). Germline CDR1 is MNHEY and CDR2 is SVGEGT. Trimming shortened V by 8 bases and J by 1 base, and 15 bases separated the two germline ends. This CDR3 region has 15 residues. The CDR3 DNA is TGTGCCAGCGGGGAAGGTGAGGGGTCCTACAATGAGCAGTTCTTC. This encodes CASGEGEGSYNEQFF.